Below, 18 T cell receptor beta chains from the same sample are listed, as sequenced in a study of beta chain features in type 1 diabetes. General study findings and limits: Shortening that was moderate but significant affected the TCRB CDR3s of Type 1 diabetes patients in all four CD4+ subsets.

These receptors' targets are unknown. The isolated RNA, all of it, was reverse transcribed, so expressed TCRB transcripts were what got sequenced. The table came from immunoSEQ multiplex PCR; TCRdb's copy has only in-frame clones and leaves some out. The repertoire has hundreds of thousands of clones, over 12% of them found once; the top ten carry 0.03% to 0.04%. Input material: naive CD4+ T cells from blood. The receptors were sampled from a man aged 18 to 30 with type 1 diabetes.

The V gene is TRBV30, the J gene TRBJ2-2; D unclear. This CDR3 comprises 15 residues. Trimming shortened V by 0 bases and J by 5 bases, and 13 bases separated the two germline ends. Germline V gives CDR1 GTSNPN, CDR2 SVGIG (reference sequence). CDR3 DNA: TGTGCCTGGAGTGTACCCTGGCGTGGGACCGGGGAGCTGTTTTTT. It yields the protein CAWSVPWRGTGELFF.

The CDR3 DNA is TGTGCCAGCAGCTTGGGGCAGGGGGCAAGGAACACTGAAGCTTTCTTT. Its protein is CASSLGQGARNTEAFF. The chain recombines TRBV5-4 with TRBJ1-1, with 8 bases fitting TRBD1. The J segment lost 1 base and the V segment lost 0 bases, leaving 5 bases of the junction unmatched. CDR1 and CDR2 (germline): SGHNT, YYREEE (reference sequence). The CDR3 spans 16 residues.

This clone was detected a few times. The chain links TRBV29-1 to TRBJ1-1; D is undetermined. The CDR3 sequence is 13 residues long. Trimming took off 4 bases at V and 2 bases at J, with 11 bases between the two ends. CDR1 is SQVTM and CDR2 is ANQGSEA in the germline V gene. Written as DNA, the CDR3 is TGCAGCGTTGTACCTGGCGGAAACACTGAAGCTTTCTTT. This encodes CSVVPGGNTEAFF.

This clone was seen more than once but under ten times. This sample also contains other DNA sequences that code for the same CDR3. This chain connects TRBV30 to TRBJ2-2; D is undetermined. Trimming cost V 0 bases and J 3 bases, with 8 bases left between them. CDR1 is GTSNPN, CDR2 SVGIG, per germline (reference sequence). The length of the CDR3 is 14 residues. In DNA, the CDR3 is TGTGCCTGGAGTGTACAGCATTACACCGGGGAGCTGTTTTTT. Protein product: CAWSVQHYTGELFF.

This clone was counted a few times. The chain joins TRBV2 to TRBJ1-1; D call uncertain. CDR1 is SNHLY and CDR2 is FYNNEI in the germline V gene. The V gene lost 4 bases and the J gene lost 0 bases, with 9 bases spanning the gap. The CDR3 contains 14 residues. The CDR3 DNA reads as TGTGCCAGCAGTGGGGCAGTAATGAACACTGAAGCTTTCTTT. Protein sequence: CASSGAVMNTEAFF.

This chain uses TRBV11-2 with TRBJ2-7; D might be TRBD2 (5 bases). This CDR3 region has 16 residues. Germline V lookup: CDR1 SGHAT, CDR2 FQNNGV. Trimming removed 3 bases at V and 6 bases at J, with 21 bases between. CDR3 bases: TGTGCCAGCAGCTTGATGGAGGTATTAGTGGTGGGCGAGCAGTACTTC. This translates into CASSLMEVLVVGEQYF.

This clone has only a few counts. The CDR3 sequence: CASSLGDGTEAFF. For the CDR3, the DNA is TGTGCCAGCAGCTTAGGAGACGGTACTGAAGCTTTCTTT. The J gene is TRBJ1-1, the V gene TRBV7-3, with no clear D. Deletions cut 2 bases from V and 5 bases from J, with 9 bases between. CDR1 is SGHTA and CDR2 is FQGTGA in the germline V gene. CDR3 size: 13 residues.

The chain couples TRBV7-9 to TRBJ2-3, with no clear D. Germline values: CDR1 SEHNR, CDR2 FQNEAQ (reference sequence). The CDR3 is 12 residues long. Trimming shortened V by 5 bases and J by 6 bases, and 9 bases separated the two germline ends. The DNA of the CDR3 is TGTGCCAGCAGCCCCGGTGTCGATACGCAGTATTTT. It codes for CASSPGVDTQYF.

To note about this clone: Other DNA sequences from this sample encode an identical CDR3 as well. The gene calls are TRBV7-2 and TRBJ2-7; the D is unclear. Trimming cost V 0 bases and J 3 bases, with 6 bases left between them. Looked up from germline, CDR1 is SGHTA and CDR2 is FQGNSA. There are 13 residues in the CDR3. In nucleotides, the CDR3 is TGTGCCAGCAGCTTAGCAGGGTACTACGAGCAGTACTTC. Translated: CASSLAGYYEQYF. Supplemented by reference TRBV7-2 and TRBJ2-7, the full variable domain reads GAGVSQSPSNKVTEKGKDVELRCDPISGHTALYWYRQSLGQGLEFLIYFQGNSAPDKSGLPSDRFSAERTGGSVSTLTIQRTQQEDSAVYLCASSLAGYYEQYFGPGTRLTVT.

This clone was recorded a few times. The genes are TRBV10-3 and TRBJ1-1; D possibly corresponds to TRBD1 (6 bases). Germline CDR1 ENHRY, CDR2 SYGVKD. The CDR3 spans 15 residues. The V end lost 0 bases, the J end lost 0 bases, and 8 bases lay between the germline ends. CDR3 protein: CAISESGTLNTEAFF. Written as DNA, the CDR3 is TGTGCCATCAGTGAGTCGGGGACACTGAACACTGAAGCTTTCTTT.

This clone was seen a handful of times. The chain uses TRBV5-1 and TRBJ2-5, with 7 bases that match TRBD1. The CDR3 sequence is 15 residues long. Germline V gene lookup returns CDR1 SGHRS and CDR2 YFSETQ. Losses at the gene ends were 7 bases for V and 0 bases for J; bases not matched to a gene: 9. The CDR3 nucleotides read TGCGCCAGCCGCTCAGGGGGATCGTACCAAGAGACCCAGTACTTC. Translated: CASRSGGSYQETQYF.

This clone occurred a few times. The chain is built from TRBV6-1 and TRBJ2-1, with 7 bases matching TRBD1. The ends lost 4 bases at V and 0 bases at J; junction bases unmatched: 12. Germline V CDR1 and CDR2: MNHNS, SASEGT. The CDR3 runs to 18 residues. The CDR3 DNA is TGTGCCAGCAGTGGCTTGGTATCACAGGGGAGCTCCTACAATGAGCAGTTCTTC. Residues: CASSGLVSQGSSYNEQFF.

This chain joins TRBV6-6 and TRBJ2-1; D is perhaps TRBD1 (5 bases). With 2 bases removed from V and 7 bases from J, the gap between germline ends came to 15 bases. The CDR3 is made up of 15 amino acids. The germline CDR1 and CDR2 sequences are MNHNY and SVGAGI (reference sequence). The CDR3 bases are TGTGCCAGCAGTTACGGTGCCCAGGGTAGGAATGAGCAGTTCTTC. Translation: CASSYGAQGRNEQFF.

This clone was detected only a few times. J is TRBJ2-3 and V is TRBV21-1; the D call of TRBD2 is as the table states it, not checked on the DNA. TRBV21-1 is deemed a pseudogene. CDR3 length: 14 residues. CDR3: CASSKPAGTDTQYF. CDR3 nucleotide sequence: TGTGCCAGCAGCAAACCAGCGGGCACAGATACGCAGTATTTT.

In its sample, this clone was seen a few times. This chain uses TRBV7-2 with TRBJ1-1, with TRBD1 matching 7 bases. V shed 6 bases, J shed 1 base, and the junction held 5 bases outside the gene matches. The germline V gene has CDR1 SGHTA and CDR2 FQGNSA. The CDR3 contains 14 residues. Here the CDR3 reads CASRRGGANTEAFF. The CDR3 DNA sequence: TGTGCCAGCAGGAGAGGGGGCGCGAACACTGAAGCTTTCTTT.

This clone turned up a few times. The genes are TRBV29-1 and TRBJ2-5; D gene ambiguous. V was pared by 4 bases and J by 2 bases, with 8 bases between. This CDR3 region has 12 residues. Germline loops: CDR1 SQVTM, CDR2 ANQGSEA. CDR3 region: CSVVGVQETQYF. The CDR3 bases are TGCAGCGTTGTCGGTGTACAAGAGACCCAGTACTTC.

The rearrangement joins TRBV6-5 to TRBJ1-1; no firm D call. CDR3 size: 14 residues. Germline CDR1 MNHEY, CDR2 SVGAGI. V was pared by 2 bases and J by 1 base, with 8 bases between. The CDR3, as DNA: TGTGCCAGCAGTTACGGGGTGCCGAACACTGAAGCTTTCTTT. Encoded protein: CASSYGVPNTEAFF.

CDR3 bases: TGTGCCAGCAGCTCGGAAACAGGGAGGTCTCGGAACATTCAGTACTTC. It encodes CASSSETGRSRNIQYF. J is TRBJ2-4 and V is TRBV13; D may match TRBD1 or TRBD2 (6 bases each). The CDR3 loop spans 16 amino acids. V gave up 4 bases and J gave up 7 bases, with 20 bases separating them. In germline, CDR1 is PRHDT, CDR2 FYEKMQ (reference sequence).